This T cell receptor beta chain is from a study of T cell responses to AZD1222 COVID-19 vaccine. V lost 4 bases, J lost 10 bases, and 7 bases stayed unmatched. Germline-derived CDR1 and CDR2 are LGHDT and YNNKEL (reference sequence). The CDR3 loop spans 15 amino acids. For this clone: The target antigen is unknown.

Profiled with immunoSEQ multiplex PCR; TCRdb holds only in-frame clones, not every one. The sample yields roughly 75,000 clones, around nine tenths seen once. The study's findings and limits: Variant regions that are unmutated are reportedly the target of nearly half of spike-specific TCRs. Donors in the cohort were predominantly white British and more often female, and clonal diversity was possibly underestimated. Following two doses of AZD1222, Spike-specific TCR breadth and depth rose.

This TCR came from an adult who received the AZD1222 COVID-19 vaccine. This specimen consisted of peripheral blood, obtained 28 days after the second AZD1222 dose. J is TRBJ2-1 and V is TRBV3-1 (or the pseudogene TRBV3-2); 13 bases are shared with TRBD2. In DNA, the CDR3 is TGTGCCAGCAGCCCTTCCTGGGGACTAGCGGGGGAGCAGTTCTTC. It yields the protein CASSPSWGLAGEQFF.